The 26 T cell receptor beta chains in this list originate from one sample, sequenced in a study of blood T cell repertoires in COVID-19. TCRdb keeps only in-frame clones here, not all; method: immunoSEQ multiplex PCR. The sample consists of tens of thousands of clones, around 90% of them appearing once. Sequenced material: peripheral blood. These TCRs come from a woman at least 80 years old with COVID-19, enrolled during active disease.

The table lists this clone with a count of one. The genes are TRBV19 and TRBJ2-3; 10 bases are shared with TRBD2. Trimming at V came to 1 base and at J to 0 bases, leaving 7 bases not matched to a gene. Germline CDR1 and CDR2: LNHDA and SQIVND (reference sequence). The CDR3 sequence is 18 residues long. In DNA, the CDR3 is TGTGCCAGTAGTATAGGGGTAGCGGGGGGTCGAAGCACAGATACGCAGTATTTT. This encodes CASSIGVAGGRSTDTQYF.

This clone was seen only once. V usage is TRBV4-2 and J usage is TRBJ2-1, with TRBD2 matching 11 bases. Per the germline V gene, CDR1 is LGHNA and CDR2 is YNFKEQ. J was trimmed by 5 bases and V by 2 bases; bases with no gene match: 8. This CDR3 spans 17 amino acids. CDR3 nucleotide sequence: TGTGCCAGCAGCCAACGACTAGCGGGGAACATTAACAATGAGCAGTTCTTC. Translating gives CASSQRLAGNINNEQFF.

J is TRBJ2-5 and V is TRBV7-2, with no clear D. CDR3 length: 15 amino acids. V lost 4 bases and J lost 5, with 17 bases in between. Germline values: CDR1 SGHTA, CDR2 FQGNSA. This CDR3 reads CASSSTPRSFETQYF. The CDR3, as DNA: TGTGCCAGCAGCTCCACCCCTAGATCCTTCGAGACCCAGTACTTC.

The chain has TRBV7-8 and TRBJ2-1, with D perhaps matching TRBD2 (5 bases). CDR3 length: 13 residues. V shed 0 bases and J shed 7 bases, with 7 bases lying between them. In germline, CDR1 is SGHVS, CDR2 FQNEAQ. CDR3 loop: CASSLARVNEQFF. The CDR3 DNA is TGTGCCAGCAGCTTAGCGAGGGTGAATGAGCAGTTCTTC.

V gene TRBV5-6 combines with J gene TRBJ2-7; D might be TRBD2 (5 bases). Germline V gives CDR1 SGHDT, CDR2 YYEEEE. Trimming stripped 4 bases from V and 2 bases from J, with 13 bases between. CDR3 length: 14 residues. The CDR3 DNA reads TGTGCCAGCAGCAGACCGTCGGGAACCTACGAGCAGTACTTC. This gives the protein CASSRPSGTYEQYF.

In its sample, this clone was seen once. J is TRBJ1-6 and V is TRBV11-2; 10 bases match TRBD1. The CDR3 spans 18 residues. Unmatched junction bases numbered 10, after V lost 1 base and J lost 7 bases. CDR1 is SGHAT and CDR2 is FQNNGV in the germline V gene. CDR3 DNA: TGTGCCAGCAGCTTAGTCATTGGACAGGGGGGAAAGAATTCACCCCTCCACTTT. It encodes CASSLVIGQGGKNSPLHF.

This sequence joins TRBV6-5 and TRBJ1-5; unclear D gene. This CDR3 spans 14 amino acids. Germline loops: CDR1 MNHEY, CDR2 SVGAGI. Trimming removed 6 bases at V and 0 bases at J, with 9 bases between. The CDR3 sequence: CASRRGSSNQPQHF. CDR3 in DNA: TGTGCCAGCAGACGGGGTTCTAGCAATCAGCCCCAGCATTTT.

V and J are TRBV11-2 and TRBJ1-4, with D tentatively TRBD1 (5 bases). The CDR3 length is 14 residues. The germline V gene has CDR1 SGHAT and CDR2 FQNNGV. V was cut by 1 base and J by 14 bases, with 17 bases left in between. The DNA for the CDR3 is TGTGCCAGCAGCTTAGGGTGGGACTCGCGGGTGCTGTTTTTT. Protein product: CASSLGWDSRVLFF. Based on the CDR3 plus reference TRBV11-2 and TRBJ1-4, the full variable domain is EAGVAQSPRYKIIEKRQSVAFWCNPISGHATLYWYQQILGQGPKLLIQFQNNGVVDDSQLPKDRFSAERLKGVDSTLKIQPAKLEDSAVYLCASSLGWDSRVLFFGSGTQLSVL.

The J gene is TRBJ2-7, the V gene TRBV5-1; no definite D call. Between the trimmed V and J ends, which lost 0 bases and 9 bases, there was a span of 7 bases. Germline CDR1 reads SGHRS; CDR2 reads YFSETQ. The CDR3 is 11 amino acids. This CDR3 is CASSLGAGQYF. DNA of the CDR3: TGCGCCAGCAGCTTGGGGGCCGGGCAGTACTTC.

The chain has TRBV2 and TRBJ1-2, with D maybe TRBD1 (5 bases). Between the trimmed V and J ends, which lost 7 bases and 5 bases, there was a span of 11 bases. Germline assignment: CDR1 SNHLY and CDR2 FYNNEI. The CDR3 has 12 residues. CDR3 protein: CASNWAGYGYTF. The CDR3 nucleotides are TGTGCCAGCAATTGGGCAGGGTATGGCTACACCTTC. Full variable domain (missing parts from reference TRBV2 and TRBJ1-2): EPEVTQTPSHQVTQMGQEVILRCVPISNHLYFYWYRQILGQKVEFLVSFYNNEISEKSEIFDDQFSVERPDGSNFTLKIRSTKLEDSAMYFCASNWAGYGYTFGSGTRLTVV.

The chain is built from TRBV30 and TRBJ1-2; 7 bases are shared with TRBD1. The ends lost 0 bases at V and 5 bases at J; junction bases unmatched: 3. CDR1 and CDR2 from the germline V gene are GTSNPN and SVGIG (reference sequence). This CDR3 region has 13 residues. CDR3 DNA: TGTGCCTGGAGTGTAGGACAGGATTATGGCTACACCTTC. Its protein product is CAWSVGQDYGYTF.

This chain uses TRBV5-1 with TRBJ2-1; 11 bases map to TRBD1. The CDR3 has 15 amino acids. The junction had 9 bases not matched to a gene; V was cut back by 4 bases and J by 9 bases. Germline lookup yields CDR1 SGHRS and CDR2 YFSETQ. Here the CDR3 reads CASSGWDRGFGEQFF. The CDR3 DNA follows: TGCGCCAGCAGCGGGTGGGACAGGGGGTTCGGTGAGCAGTTCTTC. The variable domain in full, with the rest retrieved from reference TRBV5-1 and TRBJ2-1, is KAGVTQTPRYLIKTRGQQVTLSCSPISGHRSVSWYQQTPGQGLQFLFEYFSETQRNKGNFPGRFSGRQFSNSRSEMNVSTLELGDSALYLCASSGWDRGFGEQFFGPGTRLTVL.

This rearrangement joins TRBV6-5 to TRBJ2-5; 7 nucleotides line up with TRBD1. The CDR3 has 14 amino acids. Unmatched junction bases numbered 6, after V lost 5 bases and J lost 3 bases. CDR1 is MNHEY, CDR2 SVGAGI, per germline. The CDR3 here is CASSTPGQKETQYF. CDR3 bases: TGTGCCAGCAGTACCCCGGGACAGAAAGAGACCCAGTACTTC.

CDR3 nucleotide sequence: TGTGCCACCAGCAGGAGGACAGTTCAAGAGACCCAGTACTTC. Translation gives CATSRRTVQETQYF. The V call is TRBV15, the J call TRBJ2-5; tentatively, D is TRBD1 (6 bases). V lost 3 bases to trimming and J lost 2 bases, with 10 bases between them. This CDR3 spans 14 amino acids. Germline assignment: CDR1 LNHNV and CDR2 YYDKDF (reference sequence).

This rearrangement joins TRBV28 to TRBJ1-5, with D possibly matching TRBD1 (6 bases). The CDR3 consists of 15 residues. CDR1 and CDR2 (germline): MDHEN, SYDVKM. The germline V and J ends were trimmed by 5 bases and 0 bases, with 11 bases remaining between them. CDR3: CASSPTGPSNQPQHF. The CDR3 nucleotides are TGTGCCAGCAGTCCGACAGGACCTAGCAATCAGCCCCAGCATTTT.

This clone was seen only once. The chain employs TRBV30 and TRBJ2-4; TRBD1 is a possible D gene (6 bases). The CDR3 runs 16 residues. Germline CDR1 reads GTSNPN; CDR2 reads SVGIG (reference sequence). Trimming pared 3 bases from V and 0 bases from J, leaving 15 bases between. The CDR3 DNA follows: TGTGCCTGGAGCATCGGGACAACACTAGCCAAAAACATTCAGTACTTC. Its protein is CAWSIGTTLAKNIQYF.

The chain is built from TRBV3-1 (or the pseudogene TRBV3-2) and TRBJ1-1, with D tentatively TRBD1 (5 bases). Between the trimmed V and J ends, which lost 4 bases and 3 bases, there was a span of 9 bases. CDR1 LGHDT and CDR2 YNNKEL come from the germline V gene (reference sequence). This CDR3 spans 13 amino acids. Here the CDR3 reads CASSPGGYTEAFF. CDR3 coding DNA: TGTGCCAGCAGCCCGGGGGGGTACACTGAAGCTTTCTTT.

The chain's CDR3 is CASTLGHLANYGYTF. CDR3 nucleotides: TGTGCCAGTACCCTGGGGCACCTAGCTAACTATGGCTACACCTTC. The chain joins TRBV19 to TRBJ1-2; D is perhaps TRBD1 (5 bases). This CDR3 spans 15 amino acids. The germline V gene encodes CDR1 LNHDA and CDR2 SQIVND (reference sequence). V was pared by 7 bases and J by 0 bases, with 15 bases between.

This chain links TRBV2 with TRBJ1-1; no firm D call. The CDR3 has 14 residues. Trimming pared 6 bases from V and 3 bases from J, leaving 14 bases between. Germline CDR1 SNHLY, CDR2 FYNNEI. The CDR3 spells CASSPGSRDTEAFF. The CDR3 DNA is TGTGCCAGCAGCCCGGGGTCTCGGGACACTGAAGCTTTCTTT.

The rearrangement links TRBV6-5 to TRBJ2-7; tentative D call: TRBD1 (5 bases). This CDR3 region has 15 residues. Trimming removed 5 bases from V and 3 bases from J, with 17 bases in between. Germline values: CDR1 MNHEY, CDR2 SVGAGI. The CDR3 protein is CASSPRRTQDYEQYF. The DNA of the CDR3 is TGTGCCAGCAGTCCCCGAAGAACACAGGACTACGAGCAGTACTTC.

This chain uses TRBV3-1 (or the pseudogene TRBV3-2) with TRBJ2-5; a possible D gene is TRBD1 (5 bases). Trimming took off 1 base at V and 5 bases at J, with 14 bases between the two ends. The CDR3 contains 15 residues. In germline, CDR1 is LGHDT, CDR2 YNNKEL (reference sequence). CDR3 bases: TGTGCCAGCAGCCAAGGGTTAGCTGGGGCCGAGACCCAGTACTTC. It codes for CASSQGLAGAETQYF.

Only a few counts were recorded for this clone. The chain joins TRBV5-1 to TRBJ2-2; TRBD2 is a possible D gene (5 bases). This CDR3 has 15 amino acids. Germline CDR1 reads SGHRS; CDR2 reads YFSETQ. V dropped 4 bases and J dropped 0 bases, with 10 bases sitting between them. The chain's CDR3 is CASSLGGSNTGELFF. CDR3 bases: TGCGCCAGCAGCCTCGGAGGCTCGAACACCGGGGAGCTGTTTTTT.

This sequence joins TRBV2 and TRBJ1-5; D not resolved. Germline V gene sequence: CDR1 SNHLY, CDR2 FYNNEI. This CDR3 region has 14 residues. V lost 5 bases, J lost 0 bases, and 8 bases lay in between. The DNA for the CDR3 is TGTGCCAGCAGTCCAACAAATAGCAATCAGCCCCAGCATTTT. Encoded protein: CASSPTNSNQPQHF.

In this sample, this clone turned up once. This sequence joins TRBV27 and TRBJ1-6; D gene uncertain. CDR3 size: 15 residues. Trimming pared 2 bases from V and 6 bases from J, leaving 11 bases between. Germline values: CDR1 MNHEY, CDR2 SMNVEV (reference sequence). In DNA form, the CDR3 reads TGTGCCAGCAGTTTAGCGGGGTTCGGTAATTCACCCCTCCACTTT. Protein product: CASSLAGFGNSPLHF.

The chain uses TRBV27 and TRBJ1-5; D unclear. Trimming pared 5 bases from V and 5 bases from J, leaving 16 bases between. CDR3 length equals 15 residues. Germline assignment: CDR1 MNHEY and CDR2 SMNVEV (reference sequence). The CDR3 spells CASSPVGRRDQPQHF. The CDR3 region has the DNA TGTGCCAGCAGTCCCGTAGGGAGGAGGGATCAGCCCCAGCATTTT.

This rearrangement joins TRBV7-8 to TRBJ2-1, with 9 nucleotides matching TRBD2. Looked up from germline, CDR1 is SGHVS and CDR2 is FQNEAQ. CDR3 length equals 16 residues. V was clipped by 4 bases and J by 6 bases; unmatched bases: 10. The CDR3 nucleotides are TGTGCCAGCAGCTCTTTCACGCGGGGGGGCCGCAATGAGCAGTTCTTC. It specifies CASSSFTRGGRNEQFF.